This T cell receptor beta chain was captured by sequencing in a study of a mutant IDH1 vaccine in newly diagnosed glioma. Germline CDR1 SNHLY, CDR2 FYNNEI. The CDR3 runs 14 residues. The V and J ends lost 7 bases and 2 bases respectively, with 12 bases between them. The method was immunoSEQ multiplex PCR; TCRdb's version includes in-frame clones alone and lacks a portion of them. Of about 64,000 clones listed, 70% to 90% were seen once; the top ten hold 4%. Indicated time point: week 23, last vaccination. The content of each vaccine dose was 300 ug of mutant IDH1 20-mer peptide, and topical imiquimod accompanied it. The donors' diagnosis was new WHO grade 3 or 4 astrocytoma that was IDH1-mutant and ATRX-lost. General study points: The authors found pseudoprogression apparently unrelated to changes in top peripheral T cell clonotypes.

For this clone: Antigen unknown.

This clonotype originated in a man aged 25 to 45 with glioma. The rearrangement uses TRBV2 and TRBJ1-3; the D is unclear. The sequencing here drew on PBMCs, taken from a glioma patient whose treatment included an IDH1 peptide vaccine. CDR3 protein: CASMDSSTGNTIYF. The CDR3, as DNA: TGTGCCAGCATGGATAGCAGCACTGGAAACACCATATATTTT. Filled out from reference TRBV2 and TRBJ1-3, the complete variable domain reads EPEVTQTPSHQVTQMGQEVILRCVPISNHLYFYWYRQILGQKVEFLVSFYNNEISEKSEIFDDQFSVERPDGSNFTLKIRSTKLEDSAMYFCASMDSSTGNTIYFGEGSWLTVV.